The clone carrying this T cell receptor (beta chain) has ten or more counts. Its antigen is still unknown. Unique molecular identifiers were added to individual cDNA molecules. TCRdb fed the 5' RACE reads into MiXCR, producing one record per CDR3 protein. The sample records over 50,000 distinct CDR3 sequences, roughly 12% being singletons. The sample comes from a study of early T cells in non-severe SARS-CoV-2 infection. Study-level points and caveats: VDJdb-based annotation leaned toward anti-spike CD8 responses and missed private and CD4 specificities.

The CDR3 is 15 residues long. In germline, CDR1 is KGHDR, CDR2 SFDVKD. The V gene lost 3 bases and the J gene lost 2 bases, with 10 bases spanning the gap. This chain joins TRBV24-1 and TRBJ2-1; D not certain. The sequenced sample consisted of whole blood. The sequence came from an adult who was a healthcare worker with PCR-confirmed SARS-CoV-2 infection or an uninfected control (not recorded which). The CDR3 protein is CATSDQAGPYNEQFF. For the CDR3, the DNA is TGTGCCACCAGTGATCAGGCAGGCCCCTACAATGAGCAGTTCTTC.